At least ten counts were recorded for the clone carrying this T cell receptor (beta chain). Its antigen is not known. These data are taken from a study of early T cells in non-severe SARS-CoV-2 infection. About the research overall: Chains were not paired, and sequencing was done on bulk RNA from unsorted whole blood. The study's findings and limits: Private and CD4 specificities were missed by VDJdb matching, which favored anti-spike CD8 responses.

Germline assignment: CDR1 MNHEY and CDR2 SVGAGI. Trimming shortened V by 2 bases and J by 4 bases, and 7 bases separated the two germline ends. The CDR3 runs to 13 residues. Individual cDNA molecules carried attached unique molecular identifiers. Each CDR3 protein gets one entry after TCRdb re-called the 5' RACE reads with MiXCR. In the table there are under 70,000 distinct CDR3 sequences, roughly 10% of which are singletons. The clonotype was recovered from an adult who was a healthcare worker with PCR-confirmed SARS-CoV-2 infection or an uninfected control (not recorded which). V usage is TRBV6-5 and J usage is TRBJ2-3; D is ambiguous. Source material: whole blood. CDR3 bases: TGTGCCAGCAGTTACCCCTACGCAGATACGCAGTATTTT. Its translation: CASSYPYADTQYF.